The present T cell receptor (beta chain) was sequenced within a study of Ad26.COV2.S vaccination and SARS-CoV-2 variants. Study-wide results and caveats: Responses of spike-specific T cells (both CD8+ and CD4+) reportedly showed substantial breadth after vaccination. Higher spike-specific TCR breadth was found in vaccine recipients than in placebo recipients. Those who received vaccine or placebo ended up with similar non-spike TCR breadth.

V gave up 5 bases and J gave up 10 bases, with 10 bases separating them. Looked up from germline, CDR1 is SGHNT and CDR2 is YYREEE (reference sequence). The CDR3 contains 12 residues. To note about this clone: As yet, its antigen is unknown.

TCRdb's copy holds only in-frame clones and misses some; the assay was immunoSEQ multiplex PCR. Among 85,000 to 120,000 clones listed, over 60% were seen once. Sequenced material: peripheral blood, taken after recovery from COVID-19. The receptor comes from a human donor who had recovered from COVID-19. V and J are TRBV5-4 and TRBJ1-6; no definite D call. Written as DNA, the CDR3 is TGTGCCAGCAGTGTCCTGGGGTCACCCCTCCACTTT. It encodes CASSVLGSPLHF.